These T cell receptor beta chains were read from a single sample in a study of T cell responses to AZD1222 COVID-19 vaccine. Profiled with immunoSEQ multiplex PCR; TCRdb holds only in-frame clones, not every one. The table lists roughly 120,000 clones, just over 90% of them singletons. The sample was peripheral blood, taken 28 days after the second AZD1222 dose. The receptors were gathered from an adult who received the AZD1222 COVID-19 vaccine. Each CDR3 is given with its conserved first and last residue.

j_gene: TRBJ1-1
v_gene: TRBV19
CDR3aa: CASRKDTTEAFF

j_gene: TRBJ2-7
v_gene: TRBV6-5
CDR3aa: CASSYSKGTYEQYF

j_gene: TRBJ2-5
v_gene: TRBV14
CDR3aa: CASSPRLQETQYF

j_gene: TRBJ1-2
v_gene: TRBV5-1
CDR3aa: CASSNDRGSGYTF

j_gene: TRBJ2-5
v_gene: TRBV7-9
CDR3aa: CASSPGQAGLAFRETQYF

j_gene: TRBJ1-5
v_gene: TRBV5-8
CDR3aa: CASSLYRGSNQPQHF

j_gene: TRBJ2-2
v_gene: TRBV6-5
CDR3aa: CASTREQANTGELFF

j_gene: TRBJ2-7
v_gene: TRBV6-5
CDR3aa: CASRAGPVEQYF

j_gene: TRBJ1-1
v_gene: TRBV18
CDR3aa: CASSPEEGMTF

j_gene: TRBJ1-5
v_gene: TRBV4-1
CDR3aa: CASSQYPTGTHSNQPQHF

j_gene: TRBJ1-1
v_gene: TRBV4-3
CDR3aa: CASSQDYGTKGLVAFF

j_gene: TRBJ1-1
v_gene: TRBV19
CDR3aa: CATQDRGQTEAFF

j_gene: TRBJ1-1
v_gene: TRBV5-5
CDR3aa: CASSLGPNDPEAFF

j_gene: TRBJ1-6
v_gene: TRBV5-1
CDR3aa: CASQAWGSYNSPLHF

j_gene: TRBJ1-1
v_gene: TRBV5-1
CDR3aa: CASRSGTDNPTNTEAFF

j_gene: TRBJ2-1
v_gene: TRBV3-1/TRBV3-2
CDR3aa: CASSPRSTLYNEQFF

j_gene: TRBJ1-1
v_gene: TRBV30
CDR3aa: CASQRRALNTEAFF

j_gene: TRBJ2-5
v_gene: TRBV9
CDR3aa: CASSVGFFDREGQVRETQYF

j_gene: TRBJ2-7
v_gene: TRBV21-1
CDR3aa: CASSEGHLGTPLYEQYF

j_gene: TRBJ2-5
v_gene: TRBV18
CDR3aa: CASSPPSPQETQYF

j_gene: TRBJ2-5
v_gene: TRBV11-2
CDR3aa: CASSLVPGGETQYF

j_gene: TRBJ1-4
v_gene: TRBV2
CDR3aa: CASSLVGSNEKLFF

j_gene: TRBJ1-2
v_gene: TRBV7-9
CDR3aa: CASSLGGTGTLGGYTF

j_gene: TRBJ2-1
v_gene: TRBV7-2
CDR3aa: CASSLVTLAGGIPNEQFF

j_gene: TRBJ1-5
v_gene: TRBV7-2
CDR3aa: CASSPTNDQPQHF

j_gene: TRBJ2-1
v_gene: TRBV12-3/TRBV12-4
CDR3aa: CASSADRDNEQFF

j_gene: TRBJ1-3
v_gene: TRBV29-1
CDR3aa: CSVAIGSGNTIYF

j_gene: TRBJ1-1
v_gene: TRBV4-3
CDR3aa: CASSQESFYEAFF

j_gene: TRBJ2-3
v_gene: TRBV7-6
CDR3aa: CASSLRDRETDTQYF

j_gene: TRBJ2-5
v_gene: TRBV5-1
CDR3aa: CASSSGQTQETQYF

j_gene: TRBJ2-7
v_gene: TRBV27
CDR3aa: CASSLGTTYEQYF

j_gene: TRBJ2-7
v_gene: TRBV7-9
CDR3aa: CASSLGGQGREDEQYF

j_gene: TRBJ1-1
v_gene: TRBV11-2
CDR3aa: CASSPQRNTEAFF

j_gene: TRBJ2-2
v_gene: TRBV5-4
CDR3aa: CASSKILRDTTGELFF

j_gene: TRBJ2-3
v_gene: TRBV4-3
CDR3aa: CASSQDSGQLAFPSLAQYF

j_gene: TRBJ1-2
v_gene: TRBV30
CDR3aa: CAWNYRGGYGYTF

j_gene: TRBJ2-3
v_gene: TRBV4-3
CDR3aa: CASSQVRTGSADTQYF

j_gene: TRBJ1-5
v_gene: TRBV5-1
CDR3aa: CASSLGVGASNQPQHF